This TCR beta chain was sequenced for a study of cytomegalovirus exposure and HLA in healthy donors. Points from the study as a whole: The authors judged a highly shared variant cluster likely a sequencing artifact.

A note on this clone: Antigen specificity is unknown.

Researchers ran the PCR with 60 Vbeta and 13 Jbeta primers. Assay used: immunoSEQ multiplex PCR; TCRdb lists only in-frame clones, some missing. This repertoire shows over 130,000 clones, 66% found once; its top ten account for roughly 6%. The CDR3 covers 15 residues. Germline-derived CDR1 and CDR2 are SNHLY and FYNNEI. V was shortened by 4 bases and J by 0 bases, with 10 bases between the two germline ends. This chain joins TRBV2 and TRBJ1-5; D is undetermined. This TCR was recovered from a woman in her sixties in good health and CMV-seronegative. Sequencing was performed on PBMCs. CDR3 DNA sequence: TGTGCCAGCAGTGTGGAGGGTAATAGCAATCAGCCCCAGCATTTT. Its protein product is CASSVEGNSNQPQHF.